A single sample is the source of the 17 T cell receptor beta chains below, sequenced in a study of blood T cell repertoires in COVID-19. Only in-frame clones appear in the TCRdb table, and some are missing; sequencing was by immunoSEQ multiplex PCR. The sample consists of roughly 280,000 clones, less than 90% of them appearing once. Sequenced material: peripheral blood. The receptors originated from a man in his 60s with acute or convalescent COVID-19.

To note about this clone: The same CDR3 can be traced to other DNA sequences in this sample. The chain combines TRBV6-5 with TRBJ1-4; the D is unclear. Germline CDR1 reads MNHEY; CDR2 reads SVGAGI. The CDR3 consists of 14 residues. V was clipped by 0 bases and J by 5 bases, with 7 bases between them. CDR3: CASSYSTGNEKLFF. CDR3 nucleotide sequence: TGTGCCAGCAGTTACTCAACCGGGAATGAAAAACTGTTTTTT.

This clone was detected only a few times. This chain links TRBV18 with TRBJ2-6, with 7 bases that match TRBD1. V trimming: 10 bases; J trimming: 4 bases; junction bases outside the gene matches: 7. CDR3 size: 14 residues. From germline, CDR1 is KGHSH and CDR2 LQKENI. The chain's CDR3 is CATTGMTGANVLTF. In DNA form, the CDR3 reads TGTGCCACGACAGGGATGACGGGGGCCAACGTCCTGACTTTC.

The CDR3 DNA reads as TGTGCCAGCTCACCTTCGTCCGGAAACACCATATATTTT. Amino acids: CASSPSSGNTIYF. V usage is TRBV18 and J usage is TRBJ1-3, with no clear D. V shed 3 bases and J shed 4 bases, with 7 bases lying between them. Looked up from germline, CDR1 is KGHSH and CDR2 is LQKENI. This CDR3 is built from 13 residues.

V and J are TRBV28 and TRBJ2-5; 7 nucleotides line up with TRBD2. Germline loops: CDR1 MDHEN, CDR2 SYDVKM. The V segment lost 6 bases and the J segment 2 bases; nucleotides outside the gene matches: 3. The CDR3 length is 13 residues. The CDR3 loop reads CASSLGGQETQYF. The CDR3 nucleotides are TGTGCCAGCAGCCTCGGGGGGCAAGAGACCCAGTACTTC. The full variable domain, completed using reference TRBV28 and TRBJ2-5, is DVKVTQSSRYLVKRTGEKVFLECVQDMDHENMFWYRQDPGLGLRLIYFSYDVKMKEKGDIPEGYSVSREKKERFSLILESASTNQTSMYLCASSLGGQETQYFGPGTRLLVL.

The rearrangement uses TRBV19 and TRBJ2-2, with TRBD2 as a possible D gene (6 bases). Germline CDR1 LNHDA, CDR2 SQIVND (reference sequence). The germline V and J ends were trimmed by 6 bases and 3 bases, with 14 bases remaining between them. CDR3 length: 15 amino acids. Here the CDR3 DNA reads TGTGCCAGTAGCCCGCGGGGCCGGTACACCGGGGAGCTGTTTTTT. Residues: CASSPRGRYTGELFF.

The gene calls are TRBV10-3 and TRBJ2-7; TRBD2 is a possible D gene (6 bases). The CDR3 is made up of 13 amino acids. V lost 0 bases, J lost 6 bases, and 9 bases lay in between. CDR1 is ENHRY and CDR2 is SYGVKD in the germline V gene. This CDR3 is CAISESEGLEQYF. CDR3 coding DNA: TGTGCCATCAGTGAGTCGGAGGGCCTCGAGCAGTACTTC.

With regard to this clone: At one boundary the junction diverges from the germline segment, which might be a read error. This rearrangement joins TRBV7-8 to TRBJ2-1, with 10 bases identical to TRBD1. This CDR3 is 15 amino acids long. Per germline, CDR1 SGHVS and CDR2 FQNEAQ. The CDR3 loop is CASRLATGGHNEQFF. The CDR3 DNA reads TGTGCCAGCAGATTAGCGACAGGGGGCCACAATGAGCAGTTCTTC.

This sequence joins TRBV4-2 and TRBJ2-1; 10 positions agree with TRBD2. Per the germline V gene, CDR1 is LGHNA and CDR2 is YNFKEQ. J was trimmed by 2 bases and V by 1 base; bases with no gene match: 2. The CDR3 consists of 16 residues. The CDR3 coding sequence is TGTGCCAGCAGCCAAGCCGGGACTAGCGCCTACAATGAGCAGTTCTTC. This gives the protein CASSQAGTSAYNEQFF.

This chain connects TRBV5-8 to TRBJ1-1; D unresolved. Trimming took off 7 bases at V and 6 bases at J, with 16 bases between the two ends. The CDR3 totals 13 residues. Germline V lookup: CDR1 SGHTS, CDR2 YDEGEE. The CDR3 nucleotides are TGTGCCAGCCGATACCCGGGAACTGCTGAAGCTTTCTTT. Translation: CASRYPGTAEAFF. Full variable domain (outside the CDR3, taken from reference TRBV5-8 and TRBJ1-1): EAGVTQSPTHLIKTRGQQATLRCSPISGHTSVYWYQQALGLGLQFLLWYDEGEERNRGNFPPRFSGRQFPNYSSELNVNALELEDSALYLCASRYPGTAEAFFGQGTRLTVV.

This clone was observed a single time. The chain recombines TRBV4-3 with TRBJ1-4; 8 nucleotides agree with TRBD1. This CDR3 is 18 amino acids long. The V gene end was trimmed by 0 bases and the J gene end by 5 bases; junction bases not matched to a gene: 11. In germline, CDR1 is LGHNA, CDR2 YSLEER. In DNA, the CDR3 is TGCGCCAGCAGCCAAGATCGTCCCTTGGACAGGGCAAATGAAAAACTGTTTTTT. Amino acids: CASSQDRPLDRANEKLFF.

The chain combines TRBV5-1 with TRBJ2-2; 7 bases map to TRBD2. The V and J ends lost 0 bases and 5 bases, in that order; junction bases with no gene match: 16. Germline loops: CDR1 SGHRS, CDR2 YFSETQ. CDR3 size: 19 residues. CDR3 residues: CASSLEVVEELAWTGELFF. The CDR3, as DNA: TGCGCCAGCAGCTTGGAGGTAGTCGAGGAACTAGCGTGGACCGGGGAGCTGTTTTTT.

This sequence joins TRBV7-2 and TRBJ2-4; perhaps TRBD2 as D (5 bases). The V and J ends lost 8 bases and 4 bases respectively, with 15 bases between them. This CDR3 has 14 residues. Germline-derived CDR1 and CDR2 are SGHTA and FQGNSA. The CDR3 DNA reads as TGTGCCAGCGGTGGCAGGACTGTAAAAAACATTCAGTACTTC. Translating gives CASGGRTVKNIQYF.

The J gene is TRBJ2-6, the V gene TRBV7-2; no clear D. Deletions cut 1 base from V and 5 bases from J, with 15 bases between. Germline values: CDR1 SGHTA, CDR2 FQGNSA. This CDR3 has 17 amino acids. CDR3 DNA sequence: TGTGCCAGCAGCTTAGGGGCCCTTGGGTACAGGGCCAACGTCCTGACTTTC. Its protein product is CASSLGALGYRANVLTF.

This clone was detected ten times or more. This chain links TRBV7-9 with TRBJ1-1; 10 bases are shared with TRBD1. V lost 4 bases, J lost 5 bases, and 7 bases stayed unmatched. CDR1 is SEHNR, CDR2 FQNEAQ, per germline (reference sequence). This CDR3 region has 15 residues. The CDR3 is CASSSGTGVRTEAFF. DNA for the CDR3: TGTGCCAGCAGCTCAGGGACAGGGGTAAGGACTGAAGCTTTCTTT.

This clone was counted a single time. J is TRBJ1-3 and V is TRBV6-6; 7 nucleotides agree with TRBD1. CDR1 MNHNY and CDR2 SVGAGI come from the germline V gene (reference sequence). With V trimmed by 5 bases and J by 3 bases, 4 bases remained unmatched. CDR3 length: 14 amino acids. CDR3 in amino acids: CASSLTGVGNTIYF. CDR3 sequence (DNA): TGTGCCAGCAGTCTCACAGGGGTTGGAAACACCATATATTTT.

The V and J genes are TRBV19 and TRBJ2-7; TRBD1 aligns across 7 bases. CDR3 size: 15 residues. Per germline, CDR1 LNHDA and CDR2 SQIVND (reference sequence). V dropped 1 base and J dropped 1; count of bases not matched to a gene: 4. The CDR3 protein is CASSIGTGQSYEQYF. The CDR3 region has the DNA TGTGCCAGTAGTATAGGTACGGGACAGTCCTACGAGCAGTACTTC. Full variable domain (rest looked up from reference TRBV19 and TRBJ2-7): DGGITQSPKYLFRKEGQNVTLSCEQNLNHDAMYWYRQDPGQGLRLIYYSQIVNDFQKGDIAEGYSVSREKKESFPLTVTSAQKNPTAFYLCASSIGTGQSYEQYFGPGTRLTVT.

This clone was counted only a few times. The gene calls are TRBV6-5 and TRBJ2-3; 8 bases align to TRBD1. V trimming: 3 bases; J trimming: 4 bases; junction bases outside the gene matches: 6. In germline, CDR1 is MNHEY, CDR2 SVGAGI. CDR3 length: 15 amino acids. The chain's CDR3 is CASSYSGTGSDTQYF. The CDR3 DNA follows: TGTGCCAGCAGTTATTCAGGGACAGGATCAGATACGCAGTATTTT.